This T cell receptor (beta chain) was sequenced in a study of glioma-infiltrating T cells after dendritic cell vaccination. TCRdb's table, derived via immunoSEQ multiplex PCR, lists solely in-frame clones and lacks some. The top ten clones hold over 6.5% of a sample with over 65,000 clones, 85% of them seen once. Study-level points and caveats: Few patients contributed both blood and tumor specimens.

The CDR3 is 14 residues long. Trimming left V 4 bases short and J 1 base short, with 10 bases between. Germline CDR1 and CDR2: MNHNS and SASEGT. In the case of this clone: What it recognizes is unknown.

Time point denoted: after dendritic cell vaccination, including at tumor progression/relapse. Patients had residual fresh-frozen tumor tissue and more than two years of survival data. The source was blood, collected after dendritic cell vaccination. J is TRBJ1-1 and V is TRBV6-1; possibly TRBD1 for D (6 bases). The TCR sequence derives from a human donor with glioblastoma. The CDR3 is CASSGRGQNTEAFF. DNA for the CDR3: TGTGCCAGCAGTGGCAGGGGTCAGAACACTGAAGCTTTCTTT.